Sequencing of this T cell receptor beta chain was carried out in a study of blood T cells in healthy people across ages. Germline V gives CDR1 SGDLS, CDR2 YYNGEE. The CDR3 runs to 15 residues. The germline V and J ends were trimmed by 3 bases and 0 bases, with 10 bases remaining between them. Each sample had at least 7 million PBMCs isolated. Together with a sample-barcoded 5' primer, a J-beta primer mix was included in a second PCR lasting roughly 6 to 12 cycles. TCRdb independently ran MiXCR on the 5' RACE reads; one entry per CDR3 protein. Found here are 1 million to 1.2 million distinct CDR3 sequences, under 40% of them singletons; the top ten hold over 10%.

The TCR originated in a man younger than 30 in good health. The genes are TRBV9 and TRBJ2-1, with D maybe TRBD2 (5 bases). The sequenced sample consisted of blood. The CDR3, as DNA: TGTGCCAGCAGCGATACCGGGGACTCCTACAATGAGCAGTTCTTC. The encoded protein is CASSDTGDSYNEQFF.